The 19 T cell receptor beta chains listed next were all sequenced from one sample in a study of metastatic and nonmetastatic thyroid tumors. Every patient underwent thyroid surgery untreated. TCRdb reprocessed the PCR reads using MiXCR. The sample lists approximately 15,000 clones, around 20% occurring once. The sequenced sample was blood. All receptors come from a female donor with papillary thyroid cancer or a benign thyroid nodule (not recorded which). Some clones in this sample may be carry-over from other donors' samples.

This clone was detected many times. The chain recombines TRBV20-1 with TRBJ1-1, with 9 bases that match TRBD1. Losses at the gene ends were 6 bases for V and 4 bases for J; bases not matched to a gene: 9. CDR3 length: 14 residues. Germline CDR1 DFQATT, CDR2 SNEGSKA (reference sequence). CDR3 in DNA: TGCAGTGCCCTACGGACAGGGGAGGGCACTGAAGCTTTCTTT. It yields the protein CSALRTGEGTEAFF.

The chain uses TRBV12-3 or TRBV12-4 and TRBJ2-7; D gene unclear. The CDR3 is 16 residues long. V shed 8 bases and J shed 3 bases, with 23 bases lying between them. The CDR3 spells CASQISSDAPVYEQYF. CDR3 coding DNA: TGTGCCAGCCAGATATCCTCGGACGCGCCCGTCTACGAGCAGTACTTC.

This clone is labeled as medium-sized (0.01 to 0.1%). The V gene is TRBV15, the J gene TRBJ2-7, with TRBD2 identical over 11 bases. The CDR3 totals 16 residues. CDR1 and CDR2 from the germline V gene are LNHNV and YYDKDF (reference sequence). V was clipped by 3 bases and J by 4 bases; unmatched bases: 8. CDR3 sequence (DNA): TGTGCCACCAGCAGCGGGAAACTAGCGGGAGCGTACGAGCAGTACTTC. Translated, it gives CATSSGKLAGAYEQYF.

In its sample, this clone was seen many times. The chain employs TRBV2 and TRBJ2-5, with 11 bases matching TRBD2. Germline CDR1 is SNHLY and CDR2 is FYNNEI. This CDR3 has 17 amino acids. V trimming: 7 bases; J trimming: 1 base; junction bases outside the gene matches: 11. This CDR3 is CASTSYGTSGSQETQYF. CDR3 nucleotide sequence: TGTGCCAGCACCTCCTACGGGACTAGCGGATCCCAAGAGACCCAGTACTTC.

This clone is labeled as medium-sized (0.01 to 0.1%). The chain carries TRBV6-6 and TRBJ2-3; maybe TRBD2 (5 bases). Germline CDR1 MNHNY, CDR2 SVGAGI (reference sequence). The V gene lost 2 bases and the J gene lost 0 bases, with 18 bases spanning the gap. There are 18 residues in the CDR3. The CDR3 protein is CASSYGSWQLSSTDTQYF. The CDR3 region has the DNA TGTGCCAGCAGTTACGGGAGCTGGCAGCTCTCTAGCACAGATACGCAGTATTTT.

This clone qualifies as medium-sized. The chain joins TRBV24-1 to TRBJ2-3; possible D gene TRBD1, 5 bases. The CDR3 is 16 residues long. Trimming took 1 base from V and 2 from J, leaving 12 bases between them. Germline CDR1 is KGHDR and CDR2 is SFDVKD. CDR3 region: CATSDLDSSFTDTQYF. The CDR3 DNA reads as TGTGCCACCAGTGATTTAGACAGCTCCTTCACAGATACGCAGTATTTT.

At least ten counts were recorded for this clone. V and J are TRBV19 and TRBJ2-1; tentatively, D is TRBD1 or TRBD2 (5 bases each). The V end was cut by 6 bases, the J end by 2 bases, with 14 bases between. This CDR3 has 15 amino acids. Germline CDR1 LNHDA, CDR2 SQIVND (reference sequence). The CDR3 here is CASRGVASTYNEQFF. The CDR3 DNA reads as TGTGCCAGTAGAGGGGTAGCGTCGACCTACAATGAGCAGTTCTTC.

By proportion, this clone is medium-sized. This chain joins TRBV20-1 and TRBJ2-7, with 8 bases matching TRBD1. Germline CDR1 DFQATT, CDR2 SNEGSKA (reference sequence). The CDR3 contains 15 residues. J was trimmed by 3 bases and V by 3 bases; bases with no gene match: 10. DNA for the CDR3: TGCAGTGCTAGCGAAGACCACACAGGGGGCTACGAGCAGTACTTC. This gives the protein CSASEDHTGGYEQYF.

The count of this clone is one. The V and J genes are TRBV11-2 and TRBJ1-6; 7 bases line up with TRBD1. The CDR3 runs 14 residues. The germline CDR1 and CDR2 sequences are SGHAT and FQNNGV. V lost 4 bases, J lost 7 bases, and 4 bases stayed unmatched. The CDR3 region has the DNA TGTGCCAGCAGCTCGGACAGGATGAATTCACCCCTCCACTTT. Translation: CASSSDRMNSPLHF. Complete variable domain (other parts from reference TRBV11-2 and TRBJ1-6): EAGVAQSPRYKIIEKRQSVAFWCNPISGHATLYWYQQILGQGPKLLIQFQNNGVVDDSQLPKDRFSAERLKGVDSTLKIQPAKLEDSAVYLCASSSDRMNSPLHFGNGTRLTVT.

By share, this clone ranks as medium-sized. This chain connects TRBV6-1 to TRBJ1-1; weak D call: TRBD1 (5 bases). Germline loops: CDR1 MNHNS, CDR2 SASEGT. The CDR3 covers 11 residues. Trimming removed 6 bases from V and 10 bases from J, with 12 bases in between. The CDR3 loop is CASRLLGVAFF. Written as DNA, the CDR3 is TGTGCCAGCAGGCTTCTAGGGGTAGCTTTCTTT.

The table lists this clone with many counts. The chain recombines TRBV19 with TRBJ1-1; D might be TRBD1 (6 bases). The CDR3 covers 17 residues. Germline assignment: CDR1 LNHDA and CDR2 SQIVND (reference sequence). Deletions cut 0 bases from V and 0 bases from J, with 14 bases between. The DNA for the CDR3 is TGTGCCAGTAGTATAGATCCGAGGACAGCCCTGAACACTGAAGCTTTCTTT. This gives the protein CASSIDPRTALNTEAFF.

This clone is medium-sized by share. The V gene is TRBV20-1, the J gene TRBJ2-7; the match to TRBD2 covers 8 bases. The CDR3 spans 14 residues. Germline V gene data show CDR1 as DFQATT and CDR2 as SNEGSKA (reference sequence). J gave up 5 bases and V 6 bases, and 12 bases lay outside the gene matches. The CDR3, as DNA: TGCAGTGCCATCCTACTAGCGGCCAGCGACGAGCAGTACTTC. Translating it yields CSAILLAASDEQYF.

This clone showed up many times. This may arise from a read error, as a much more abundant clone is one base away. This specimen includes other DNA sequences encoding the same CDR3. The gene calls are TRBV19 and TRBJ2-4, with 7 positions matching TRBD1. The CDR3 is 14 amino acids. Trimming at V came to 6 bases and at J to 7 bases, leaving 9 bases not matched to a gene. CDR1 and CDR2 (germline): LNHDA, SQIVND (reference sequence). CDR3 in DNA: TGTGCCAGTAGCGGACAGGATTTCAAGAACATTCAGTACTTC. It codes for CASSGQDFKNIQYF.

This clone appeared a few times. Since no conserved phenylalanine or tryptophan closes the CDR3, a read error is the likely cause. The V call is TRBV19, the J call TRBJ2-1; D possibly matches TRBD1 or TRBD2 (5 bases each). CDR3 length equals 15 residues. V shed 6 bases and J shed 5 bases, with 17 bases lying between them. The germline V gene encodes CDR1 LNHDA and CDR2 SQIVND (reference sequence). This CDR3 reads CASRGVASTNNEQFL. CDR3 bases: TGTGCCAGTAGAGGGGTAGCGTCGACCAACAATGAGCAGTTCCTC.

In its sample, this clone is medium-sized. The chain carries TRBV20-1 and TRBJ1-1; TRBD1 agrees at 9 bases. The junction had 3 bases not matched to a gene; V was cut back by 3 bases and J by 7 bases. Germline lookup yields CDR1 DFQATT and CDR2 SNEGSKA (reference sequence). The CDR3 length is 12 residues. CDR3 sequence: CSARGTGFEAFF. CDR3 nucleotide sequence: TGCAGTGCTAGGGGGACAGGGTTTGAAGCTTTCTTT.

This clone is labeled medium-sized. The chain links TRBV6-1 to TRBJ2-2; TRBD2 matches at 7 bases. The germline V gene has CDR1 MNHNS and CDR2 SASEGT. The CDR3 runs 14 residues. With 7 bases clipped from V and 0 bases from J, the junction kept 2 bases outside the gene matches. The CDR3 bases are TGTGCCAGCAACCGGGGGGCGAACACCGGGGAGCTGTTTTTT. As protein: CASNRGANTGELFF.

By sample share, this clone is medium-sized. This chain joins TRBV11-3 and TRBJ1-2; D might be TRBD1 (5 bases). The germline V gene encodes CDR1 SGHNT and CDR2 YENEEA. CDR3 length: 14 amino acids. The V and J ends lost 5 bases and 3 bases respectively, with 13 bases between them. This chain's CDR3 is CASSGDWGDYGYTF. CDR3 nucleotides: TGTGCCAGCAGCGGGGATTGGGGGGACTATGGCTACACCTTC. The whole variable domain, remainder taken from reference TRBV11-3 and TRBJ1-2, is EAGVVQSPRYKIIEKKQPVAFWCNPISGHNTLYWYLQNLGQGPELLIRYENEEAVDDSQLPKDRFSAERLKGVDSTLKIQPAELGDSAVYLCASSGDWGDYGYTFGSGTRLTVV.

This clone appeared many times. This chain joins TRBV4-3 and TRBJ1-1; D is unclear. The CDR3 runs to 16 residues. The V and J ends lost 0 bases and 1 base respectively, with 12 bases between them. The germline CDR1 and CDR2 sequences are LGHNA and YSLEER. The CDR3 DNA sequence: TGCGCCAGCAGCCAAGATGGAGACAACGAGAACACTGAAGCTTTCTTT. Translating it yields CASSQDGDNENTEAFF.

This clone was observed at least ten times. This chain connects TRBV18 to TRBJ1-5, with D perhaps TRBD1 (6 bases). V lost 6 bases and J lost 7, with 22 bases in between. The CDR3 runs 16 residues. Germline loops: CDR1 KGHSH, CDR2 LQKENI. CDR3 DNA: TGTGCCAGCTCGCCTTCCGCCGGGGGCTGGGAACAGCCCCAGCATTTT. Encoded protein: CASSPSAGGWEQPQHF.